Listed here are 8 T cell receptor beta chains from one sample, sequenced in a study of shared clonotypes between healthy human individuals. Libraries were prepared by immunoSEQ multiplex PCR; TCRdb keeps only in-frame clonotypes and omits some of them. The table records a few hundred thousand clones, about 69% of them present only once. Material for sequencing was memory CD4+ T cells sorted from blood. Subset described: CD45RA-negative fraction. Source of these receptors: a man younger than 40 in good health.

The V and J genes are TRBV7-9 and TRBJ1-5; 10 bases agree with TRBD1. The CDR3 is made up of 15 amino acids. V shed 4 bases, J shed 5 bases, and the junction held 5 bases outside the gene matches. Germline V CDR1 and CDR2: SEHNR, FQNEAQ (reference sequence). Written as DNA, the CDR3 is TGTGCCAGCAGCTCGGACAGGGGGTATTATCAGCCCCAGCATTTT. Protein: CASSSDRGYYQPQHF.

The chain joins TRBV5-6 to TRBJ1-2; D gene ambiguous. The germline V gene encodes CDR1 SGHDT and CDR2 YYEEEE. With 5 bases removed from V and 8 bases from J, the gap between germline ends came to 19 bases. The CDR3 loop spans 14 amino acids. The CDR3: CASRPARPEGGYTF. In nucleotides, the CDR3 is TGTGCCAGCAGGCCGGCTAGACCGGAGGGCGGCTACACCTTC. Full variable domain (missing parts from reference TRBV5-6 and TRBJ1-2): DAGVTQSPTHLIKTRGQQVTLRCSPKSGHDTVSWYQQALGQGPQFIFQYYEEEERQRGNFPDRFSGHQFPNYSSELNVNALLLGDSALYLCASRPARPEGGYTFGSGTRLTVV.

This clone was picked up many times. The CDR3, as DNA: TGCAGCGCCCCCGTTGCGGGGATAACAGAGACCCAGTACTTC. Its protein is CSAPVAGITETQYF. V usage is TRBV29-1 and J usage is TRBJ2-5; D is perhaps TRBD2 (6 bases). The ends were cut back, 7 bases at V and 4 bases at J, with 19 bases in the middle. This CDR3 has 14 residues. The germline V gene encodes CDR1 SQVTM and CDR2 ANQGSEA.

The chain is built from TRBV6-1 and TRBJ1-2; D remains ambiguous. This CDR3 is built from 13 residues. Between the trimmed V and J ends, which lost 5 bases and 6 bases, there was a span of 13 bases. Germline loops: CDR1 MNHNS, CDR2 SASEGT. The CDR3 here is CASSNPGADGYTF. In DNA, the CDR3 is TGTGCCAGCAGTAATCCGGGAGCGGATGGCTACACCTTC.

The chain couples TRBV9 to TRBJ2-7, with a possible D match to TRBD1 (5 bases). The V gene's germline CDR1 is SGDLS and CDR2 YYNGEE. With 5 bases removed from V and 2 bases from J, the gap between germline ends came to 14 bases. The CDR3 runs 14 residues. CDR3 region: CASSYGALTYEQYF. CDR3 nucleotide sequence: TGTGCCAGCAGTTATGGGGCGCTTACCTACGAGCAGTACTTC.

This chain joins TRBV27 and TRBJ2-7, with TRBD2 matching over 7 bases. CDR1 is MNHEY and CDR2 is SMNVEV in the germline V gene (reference sequence). V gave up 3 bases and J gave up 3 bases; unmatched junction bases: 8. This CDR3 has 15 residues. CDR3 coding DNA: TGTGCCAGCAGTTTGTCGTCGGGGGGAAGCTACGAGCAGTACTTC. This encodes CASSLSSGGSYEQYF.

The V and J genes are TRBV18 and TRBJ2-7, with TRBD1 as a possible D gene (6 bases). The length of the CDR3 is 15 residues. The germline CDR1 and CDR2 sequences are KGHSH and LQKENI. The germline V and J ends were trimmed by 5 bases and 4 bases, with 18 bases remaining between them. Written as DNA, the CDR3 is TGTGCCAGCTCATCGTCTCAGGGGAATCGTTACGAGCAGTACTTC. It specifies CASSSSQGNRYEQYF.

A note on this clone: The limits of the CDR3 on the DNA are not certain, so only TCRdb's listed CDR3 is given. The V gene is TRBV29-1, the J gene TRBJ1-2; the table's TRBD1 call for D was not verified on the DNA. The CDR3 has 14 amino acids, counting both end residues. The germline gives CDR1 SQVTM, CDR2 ANQGSEA. CDR3: CSVHDRKANYGCTF.